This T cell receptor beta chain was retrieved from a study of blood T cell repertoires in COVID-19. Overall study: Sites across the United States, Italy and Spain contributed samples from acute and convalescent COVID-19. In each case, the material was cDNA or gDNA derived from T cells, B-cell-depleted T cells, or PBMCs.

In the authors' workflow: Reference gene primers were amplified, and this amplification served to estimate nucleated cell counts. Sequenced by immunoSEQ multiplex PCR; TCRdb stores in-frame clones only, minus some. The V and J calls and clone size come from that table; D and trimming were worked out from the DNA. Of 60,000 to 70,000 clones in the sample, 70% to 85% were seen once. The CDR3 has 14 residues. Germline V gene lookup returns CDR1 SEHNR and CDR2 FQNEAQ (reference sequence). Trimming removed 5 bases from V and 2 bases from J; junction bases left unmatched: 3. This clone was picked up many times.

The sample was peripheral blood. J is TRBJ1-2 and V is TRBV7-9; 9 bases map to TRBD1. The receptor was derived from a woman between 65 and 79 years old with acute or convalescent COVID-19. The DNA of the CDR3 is TGTGCCAGCAGCACTGGGACAGGGAACTATGGCTACACCTTC. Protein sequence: CASSTGTGNYGYTF.